The 15 T cell receptor beta chains listed next were all sequenced from one sample in a study of STAT5B mutations in CD4+ large granular lymphocyte leukemia. This table comes from immunoSEQ multiplex PCR, and its TCRdb copy is limited to in-frame clones, with some not included. Here the sample spans about 29,000 clones, 70% to 85% being singletons. The sequencing input was CD4+ T cells from blood buffy coats. These TCRs come from a human donor in good health.

The rearrangement uses TRBV7-2 and TRBJ2-7, with 11 nucleotides matching TRBD1. V lost 2 bases, J lost 4 bases, and 4 bases stayed unmatched. The length of the CDR3 is 15 residues. Germline V gene data show CDR1 as SGHTA and CDR2 as FQGNSA. CDR3: CASSLLGQGAYEQYF. The CDR3 DNA reads TGTGCCAGCAGCTTACTCGGACAGGGGGCTTACGAGCAGTACTTC.

The V and J genes are TRBV5-4 and TRBJ2-5; the match to TRBD2 covers 13 bases. The CDR3 is 16 amino acids. Germline lookup yields CDR1 SGHNT and CDR2 YYREEE (reference sequence). V was pared by 6 bases and J by 1 base, with 6 bases of the junction left unmatched. The DNA of the CDR3 is TGTGCCAGCACATCCGGACTAGCGGGAGTCCAAGAGACCCAGTACTTC. This gives the protein CASTSGLAGVQETQYF.

The CDR3 sequence is CSVTGRRDTEAFF. Written as DNA, the CDR3 is TGCAGCGTTACAGGACGGAGGGACACTGAAGCTTTCTTT. The chain links TRBV29-1 to TRBJ1-1; TRBD1 might be the D (5 bases). CDR1 SQVTM and CDR2 ANQGSEA come from the germline V gene. The CDR3 is made up of 13 amino acids. Between the trimmed V and J ends, which lost 5 bases and 3 bases, there was a span of 13 bases. Complete variable domain (other parts from reference TRBV29-1 and TRBJ1-1): SAVISQKPSRDICQRGTSLTIQCQVDSQVTMMFWYRQQPGQSLTLIATANQGSEATYESGFVIDKFPISRPNLTFSTLTVSNMSPEDSSIYLCSVTGRRDTEAFFGQGTRLTVV.

The chain joins TRBV28 to TRBJ2-3, with D possibly TRBD2 on 7 matching bases. Germline CDR1 is MDHEN and CDR2 is SYDVKM. Trimming took 6 bases from V and 6 from J, leaving 13 bases between them. The CDR3 totals 13 residues. CDR3 residues: CASREGGADTQYF. CDR3 in DNA: TGTGCCAGCAGGGAGGGGGGGGCGGATACGCAGTATTTT.

The chain links TRBV7-2 to TRBJ2-7; D is uncertain. This CDR3 region has 12 residues. V lost 5 bases and J 6 bases, leaving 11 bases between the germline ends. Per the germline V gene, CDR1 is SGHTA and CDR2 is FQGNSA. Here the CDR3 reads CASSVGLGEQYV. The DNA for the CDR3 is TGTGCCAGCAGCGTAGGGCTTGGCGAGCAGTACGTC.

This chain links TRBV7-2 with TRBJ2-5, with D hard to call. This CDR3 comprises 12 residues. In germline, CDR1 is SGHTA, CDR2 FQGNSA. V lost 8 bases to trimming and J lost 4 bases, with 11 bases between them. The CDR3 reads CASDAWGETQYF. CDR3 coding DNA: TGTGCCAGCGACGCTTGGGGAGAGACCCAGTACTTC.

V usage is TRBV6-5 and J usage is TRBJ2-3, with TRBD2 as a possible D gene (7 bases). Per the germline V gene, CDR1 is MNHEY and CDR2 is SVGAGI. This CDR3 has 14 residues. The germline V and J ends were trimmed by 9 bases and 4 bases, with 17 bases remaining between them. CDR3 sequence (DNA): TGTGCCAGTTCCCTGCGGGGGCCCTCAGATACGCAGTATTTT. Protein sequence: CASSLRGPSDTQYF.

The chain combines TRBV5-1 with TRBJ2-2; D unresolved. This CDR3 comprises 14 residues. V was clipped by 0 bases and J by 5 bases, with 8 bases between them. The germline V gene has CDR1 SGHRS and CDR2 YFSETQ. The CDR3 DNA reads as TGCGCCAGCAGCTTGGGAATAGAAACCGGGGAGCTGTTTTTT. It codes for CASSLGIETGELFF.

The CDR3 is CASSLTSGGSYEQYF. The CDR3 DNA follows: TGTGCCAGCAGCTTGACTAGCGGGGGGTCTTACGAGCAGTACTTC. The chain has TRBV7-2 and TRBJ2-7; TRBD2 matches 13 bases. V lost 3 bases, J lost 4 bases, and 3 bases stayed unmatched. The CDR3 contains 15 residues. Germline V gives CDR1 SGHTA, CDR2 FQGNSA.

This clone showed up just once. The chain carries TRBV4-2 and TRBJ2-2; TRBD2 agrees at 8 bases. The V gene's germline CDR1 is LGHNA and CDR2 YNFKEQ. There are 16 residues in the CDR3. The V and J ends lost 0 bases and 4 bases, in that order; junction bases with no gene match: 4. CDR3 in amino acids: CASSQDSGGGTGELFF. CDR3 bases: TGTGCCAGCAGCCAAGACAGCGGGGGCGGCACCGGGGAGCTGTTTTTT.

V gene TRBV2 combines with J gene TRBJ1-5; no reliable D call. Germline loops: CDR1 SNHLY, CDR2 FYNNEI. V lost 0 bases to trimming and J lost 4 bases, with 1 base between them. The CDR3 length is 12 residues. CDR3 residues: CASSEANQPQHF. The DNA for the CDR3 is TGTGCCAGCAGTGAAGCAAATCAGCCCCAGCATTTT.

This clone was picked up one time. The chain recombines TRBV6-5 with TRBJ2-5; a weak D match, TRBD2 (6 bases). Trimming shortened V by 8 bases and J by 0 bases, and 7 bases separated the two germline ends. This CDR3 is built from 12 residues. In germline, CDR1 is MNHEY, CDR2 SVGAGI. The CDR3 spells CASGDYQETQYF. For the CDR3, the DNA is TGTGCCAGCGGGGACTACCAAGAGACCCAGTACTTC.

The CDR3 spells CASSPSWDQPQHF. CDR3 sequence (DNA): TGTGCCAGCAGCCCAAGTTGGGATCAGCCCCAGCATTTT. The V and J genes are TRBV4-2 and TRBJ1-5; D uncertain. Germline V gives CDR1 LGHNA, CDR2 YNFKEQ. Trimming removed 4 bases at V and 5 bases at J, with 9 bases between. This CDR3 has 13 amino acids.

The chain is built from TRBV5-4 and TRBJ1-5; 10 bases line up with TRBD1. Germline loops: CDR1 SGHNT, CDR2 YYREEE (reference sequence). The CDR3 sequence is 14 residues long. Losses at the gene ends were 2 bases for V and 5 bases for J; bases not matched to a gene: 1. CDR3 nucleotide sequence: TGTGCCAGCAGCTTCGGGACAGGGGATCAGCCCCAGCATTTT. It codes for CASSFGTGDQPQHF.

The chain recombines TRBV20-1 with TRBJ1-4; D is perhaps TRBD1 (6 bases). V was shortened by 4 bases and J by 7 bases, with 7 bases between the two germline ends. The CDR3 length is 11 residues. Germline V gene sequence: CDR1 DFQATT, CDR2 SNEGSKA (reference sequence). The CDR3 DNA follows: TGCAGTGCTATGGGGGCTGAAAAACTGTTTTTT. Translation gives CSAMGAEKLFF.